This T cell receptor (beta chain) was obtained from a study of cytomegalovirus exposure and HLA in healthy donors. As for this clone: Its antigen remains unknown.

The PCR contained 60 Vbeta and 13 Jbeta primers. TCRdb keeps only in-frame clones here, not all; method: immunoSEQ multiplex PCR. The sample has roughly 150,000 clones; about three quarters are singletons. This CDR3 is built from 15 residues. Trimming cost V 3 bases and J 1 base, with 13 bases left between them. Per germline, CDR1 SGHTA and CDR2 FQGNSA. Study-level points and caveats: Rarity characterized most TCR sequences, yet some public TCRs appeared in many donors. The study flagged fewer than 200 TCR beta chains as cytomegalovirus-associated. A few chains linked to CMV were shown in vitro to be specific for CMV antigens. Per a prior analysis, the majority of TCR beta V segments were productive roughly 90% or roughly 30% of the time.

Sequences were obtained from PBMCs. The source is a man aged 25-45 years in good health and CMV-seropositive. This chain connects TRBV7-2 to TRBJ2-7; D is uncertain. CDR3 in DNA: TGTGCCAGCAGCTTGGGCAGGCCTGCATCCTACGAGCAGTACTTC. Encoded protein: CASSLGRPASYEQYF.